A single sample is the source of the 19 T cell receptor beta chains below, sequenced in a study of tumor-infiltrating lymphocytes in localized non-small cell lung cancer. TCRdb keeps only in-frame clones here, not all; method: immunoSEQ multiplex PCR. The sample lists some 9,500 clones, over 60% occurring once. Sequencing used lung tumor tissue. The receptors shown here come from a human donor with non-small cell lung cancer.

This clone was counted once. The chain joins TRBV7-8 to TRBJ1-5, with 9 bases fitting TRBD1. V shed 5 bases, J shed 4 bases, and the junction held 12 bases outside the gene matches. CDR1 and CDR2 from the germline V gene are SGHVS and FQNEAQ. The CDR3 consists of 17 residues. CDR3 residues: CASSLTSGTGLNQPQHF. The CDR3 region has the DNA TGTGCCAGCAGCCTCACTTCCGGGACAGGGTTAAATCAGCCCCAGCATTTT.

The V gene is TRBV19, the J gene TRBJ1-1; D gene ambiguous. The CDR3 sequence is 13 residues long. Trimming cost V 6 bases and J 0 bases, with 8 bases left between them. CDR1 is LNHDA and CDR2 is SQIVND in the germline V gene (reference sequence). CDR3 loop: CASRKALNTEAFF. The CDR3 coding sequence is TGTGCCAGTAGGAAGGCACTGAACACTGAAGCTTTCTTT.

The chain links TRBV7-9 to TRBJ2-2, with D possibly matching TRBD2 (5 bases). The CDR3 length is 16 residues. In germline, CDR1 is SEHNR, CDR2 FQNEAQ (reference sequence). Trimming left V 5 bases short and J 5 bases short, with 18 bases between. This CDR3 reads CASSARDPRRTGELFF. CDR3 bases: TGTGCCAGCAGCGCCCGAGACCCAAGGAGGACCGGGGAGCTGTTTTTT.

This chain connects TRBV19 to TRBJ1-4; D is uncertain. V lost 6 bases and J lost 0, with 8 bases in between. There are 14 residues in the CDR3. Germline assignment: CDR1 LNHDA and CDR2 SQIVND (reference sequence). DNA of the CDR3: TGTGCCAGTAGGGTATGGGCAACTAATGAAAAACTGTTTTTT. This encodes CASRVWATNEKLFF.

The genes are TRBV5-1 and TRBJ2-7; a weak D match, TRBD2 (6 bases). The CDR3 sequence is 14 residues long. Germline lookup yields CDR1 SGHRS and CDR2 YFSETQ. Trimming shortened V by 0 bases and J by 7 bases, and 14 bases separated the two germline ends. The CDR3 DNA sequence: TGCGCCAGCAGCTTGGGGCAGGGACGGGGGGAGCAGTACTTC. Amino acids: CASSLGQGRGEQYF.

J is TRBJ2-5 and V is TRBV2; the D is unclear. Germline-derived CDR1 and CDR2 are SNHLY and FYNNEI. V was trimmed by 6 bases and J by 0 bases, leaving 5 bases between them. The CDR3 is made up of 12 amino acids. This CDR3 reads CASRQDQETQYF. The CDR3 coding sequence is TGTGCCAGCAGGCAGGACCAAGAGACCCAGTACTTC. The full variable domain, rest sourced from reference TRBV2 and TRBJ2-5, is EPEVTQTPSHQVTQMGQEVILRCVPISNHLYFYWYRQILGQKVEFLVSFYNNEISEKSEIFDDQFSVERPDGSNFTLKIRSTKLEDSAMYFCASRQDQETQYFGPGTRLLVL.

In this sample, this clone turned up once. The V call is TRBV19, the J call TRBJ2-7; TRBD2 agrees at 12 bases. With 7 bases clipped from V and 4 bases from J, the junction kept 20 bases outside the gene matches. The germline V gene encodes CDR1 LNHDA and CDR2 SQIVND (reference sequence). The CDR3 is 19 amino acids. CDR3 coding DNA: TGTGCCAGTAAGCCCCCCTCTAGCGGGGGGGCTCGGAGAGCATACGAGCAGTACTTC. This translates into CASKPPSSGGARRAYEQYF.

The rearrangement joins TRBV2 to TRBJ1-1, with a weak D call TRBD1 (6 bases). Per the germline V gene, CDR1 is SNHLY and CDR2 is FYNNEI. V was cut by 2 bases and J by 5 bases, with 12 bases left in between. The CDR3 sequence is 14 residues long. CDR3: CASSERGARTEAFF. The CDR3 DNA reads TGTGCCAGCAGTGAACGGGGGGCGCGAACTGAAGCTTTCTTT. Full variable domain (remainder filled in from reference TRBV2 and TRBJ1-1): EPEVTQTPSHQVTQMGQEVILRCVPISNHLYFYWYRQILGQKVEFLVSFYNNEISEKSEIFDDQFSVERPDGSNFTLKIRSTKLEDSAMYFCASSERGARTEAFFGQGTRLTVV.

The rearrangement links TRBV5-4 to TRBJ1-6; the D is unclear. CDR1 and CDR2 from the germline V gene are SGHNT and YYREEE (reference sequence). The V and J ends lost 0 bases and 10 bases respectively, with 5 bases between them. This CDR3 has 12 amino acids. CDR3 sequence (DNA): TGTGCCAGCAGCTTGGGGGTCTCACCCCTCCACTTT. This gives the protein CASSLGVSPLHF.

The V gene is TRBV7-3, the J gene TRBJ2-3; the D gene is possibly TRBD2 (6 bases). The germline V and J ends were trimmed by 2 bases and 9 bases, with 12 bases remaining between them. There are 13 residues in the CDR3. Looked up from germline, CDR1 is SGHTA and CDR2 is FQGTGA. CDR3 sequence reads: CASSLGPGGTQYF. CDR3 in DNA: TGTGCCAGCAGCTTAGGCCCCGGGGGAACGCAGTATTTT.

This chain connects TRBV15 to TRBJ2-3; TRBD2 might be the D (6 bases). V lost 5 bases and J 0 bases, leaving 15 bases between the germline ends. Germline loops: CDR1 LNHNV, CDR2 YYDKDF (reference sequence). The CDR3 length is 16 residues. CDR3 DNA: TGTGCCACCAGCCCACCAAGGGACTTCAGCACAGATACGCAGTATTTT. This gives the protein CATSPPRDFSTDTQYF. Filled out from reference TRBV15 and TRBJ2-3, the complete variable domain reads DAMVIQNPRYQVTQFGKPVTLSCSQTLNHNVMYWYQQKSSQAPKLLFHYYDKDFNNEADTPDNFQSRRPNTSFCFLDIRSPGLGDTAMYLCATSPPRDFSTDTQYFGPGTRLTVL.

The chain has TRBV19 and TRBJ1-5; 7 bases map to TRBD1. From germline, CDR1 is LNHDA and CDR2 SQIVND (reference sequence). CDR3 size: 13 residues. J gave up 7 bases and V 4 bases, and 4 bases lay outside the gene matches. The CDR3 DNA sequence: TGTGCCAGTAGTAAGGGACAGAGACAGCCCCAGCATTTT. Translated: CASSKGQRQPQHF.

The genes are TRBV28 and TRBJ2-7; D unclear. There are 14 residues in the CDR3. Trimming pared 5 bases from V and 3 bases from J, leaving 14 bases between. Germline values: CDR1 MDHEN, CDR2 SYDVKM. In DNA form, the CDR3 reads TGTGCCAGCAGTCCCAAGTGGACCTTCTACGAGCAGTACTTC. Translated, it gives CASSPKWTFYEQYF.

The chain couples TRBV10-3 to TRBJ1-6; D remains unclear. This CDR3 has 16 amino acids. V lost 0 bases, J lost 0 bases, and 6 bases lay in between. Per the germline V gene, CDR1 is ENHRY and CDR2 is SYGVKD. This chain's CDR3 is CAISESAGSYNSPLHF. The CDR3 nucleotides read TGTGCCATCAGTGAGTCGGCAGGCTCCTATAATTCACCCCTCCACTTT.

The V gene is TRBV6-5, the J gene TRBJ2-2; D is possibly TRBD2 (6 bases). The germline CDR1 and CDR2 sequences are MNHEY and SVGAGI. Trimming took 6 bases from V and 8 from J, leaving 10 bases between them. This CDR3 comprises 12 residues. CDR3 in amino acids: CASRSGGGELFF. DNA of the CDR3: TGTGCCAGCAGGAGCGGAGGGGGGGAGCTGTTTTTT.

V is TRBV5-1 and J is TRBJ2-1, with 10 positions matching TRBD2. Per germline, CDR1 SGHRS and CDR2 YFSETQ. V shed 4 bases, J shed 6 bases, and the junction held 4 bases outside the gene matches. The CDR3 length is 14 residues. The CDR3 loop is CASSKGTSVNEQFF. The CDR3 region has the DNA TGCGCCAGCAGCAAAGGGACTAGCGTCAATGAGCAGTTCTTC.

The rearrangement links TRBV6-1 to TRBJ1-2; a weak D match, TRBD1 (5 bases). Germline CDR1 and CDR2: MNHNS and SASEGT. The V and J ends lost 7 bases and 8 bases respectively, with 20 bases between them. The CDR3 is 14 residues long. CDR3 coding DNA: TGTGCCAGCACCCTAAGGGGAGGGGATCGCGGCTACACCTTC. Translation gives CASTLRGGDRGYTF.

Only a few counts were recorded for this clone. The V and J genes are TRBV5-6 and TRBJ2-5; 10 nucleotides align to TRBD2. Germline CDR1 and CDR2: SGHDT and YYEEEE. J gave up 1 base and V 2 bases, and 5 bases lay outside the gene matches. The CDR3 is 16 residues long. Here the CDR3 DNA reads TGTGCCAGCAGCTTTCGGAGCGGGGGGGTCCAAGAGACCCAGTACTTC. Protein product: CASSFRSGGVQETQYF.

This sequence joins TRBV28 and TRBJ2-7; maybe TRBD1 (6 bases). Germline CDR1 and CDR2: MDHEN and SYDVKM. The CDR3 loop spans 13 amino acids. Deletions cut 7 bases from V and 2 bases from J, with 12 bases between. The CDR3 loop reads CASTLPGAYEQYF. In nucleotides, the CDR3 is TGTGCCAGCACCCTACCAGGGGCCTACGAGCAGTACTTC.